This T cell receptor (beta chain) came from a study of OX40 agonist ivuxolimab in advanced cancers. Method: immunoSEQ multiplex PCR; TCRdb's copy keeps in-frame clones and lacks some. The data show about 53,000 clones, with about four fifths seen just once and under 3% held by the top ten. Points from the study as a whole: Also present in some nonresponders was a low level of normalized T-cell clonal expansion. Among the lowest peripheral clonal expansion occurred in 0.1-3.0 mg/kg partial responders. The average count of expanded clones was higher among CD8+ T cells than among CD4+.

Per the germline V gene, CDR1 is MDHEN and CDR2 is SYDVKM. The CDR3 runs 13 residues. The V and J ends lost 11 bases and 2 bases, in that order; junction bases with no gene match: 7. On this clone itself: Its antigen is unidentified.

The specimen comprised CD4+ or CD8+ T cells sorted from blood, sampled in a trial of the OX40 agonist ivuxolimab. The chain joins TRBV28 to TRBJ2-3, with 7 bases aligning to TRBD2. The TCR sequence derives from an adult with an advanced solid tumor such as melanoma, head and neck, liver or kidney cancer. The CDR3 region has the DNA TGTGCCTCCAGCGGGGATTACACAGATACGCAGTATTTT. It translates to CASSGDYTDTQYF.